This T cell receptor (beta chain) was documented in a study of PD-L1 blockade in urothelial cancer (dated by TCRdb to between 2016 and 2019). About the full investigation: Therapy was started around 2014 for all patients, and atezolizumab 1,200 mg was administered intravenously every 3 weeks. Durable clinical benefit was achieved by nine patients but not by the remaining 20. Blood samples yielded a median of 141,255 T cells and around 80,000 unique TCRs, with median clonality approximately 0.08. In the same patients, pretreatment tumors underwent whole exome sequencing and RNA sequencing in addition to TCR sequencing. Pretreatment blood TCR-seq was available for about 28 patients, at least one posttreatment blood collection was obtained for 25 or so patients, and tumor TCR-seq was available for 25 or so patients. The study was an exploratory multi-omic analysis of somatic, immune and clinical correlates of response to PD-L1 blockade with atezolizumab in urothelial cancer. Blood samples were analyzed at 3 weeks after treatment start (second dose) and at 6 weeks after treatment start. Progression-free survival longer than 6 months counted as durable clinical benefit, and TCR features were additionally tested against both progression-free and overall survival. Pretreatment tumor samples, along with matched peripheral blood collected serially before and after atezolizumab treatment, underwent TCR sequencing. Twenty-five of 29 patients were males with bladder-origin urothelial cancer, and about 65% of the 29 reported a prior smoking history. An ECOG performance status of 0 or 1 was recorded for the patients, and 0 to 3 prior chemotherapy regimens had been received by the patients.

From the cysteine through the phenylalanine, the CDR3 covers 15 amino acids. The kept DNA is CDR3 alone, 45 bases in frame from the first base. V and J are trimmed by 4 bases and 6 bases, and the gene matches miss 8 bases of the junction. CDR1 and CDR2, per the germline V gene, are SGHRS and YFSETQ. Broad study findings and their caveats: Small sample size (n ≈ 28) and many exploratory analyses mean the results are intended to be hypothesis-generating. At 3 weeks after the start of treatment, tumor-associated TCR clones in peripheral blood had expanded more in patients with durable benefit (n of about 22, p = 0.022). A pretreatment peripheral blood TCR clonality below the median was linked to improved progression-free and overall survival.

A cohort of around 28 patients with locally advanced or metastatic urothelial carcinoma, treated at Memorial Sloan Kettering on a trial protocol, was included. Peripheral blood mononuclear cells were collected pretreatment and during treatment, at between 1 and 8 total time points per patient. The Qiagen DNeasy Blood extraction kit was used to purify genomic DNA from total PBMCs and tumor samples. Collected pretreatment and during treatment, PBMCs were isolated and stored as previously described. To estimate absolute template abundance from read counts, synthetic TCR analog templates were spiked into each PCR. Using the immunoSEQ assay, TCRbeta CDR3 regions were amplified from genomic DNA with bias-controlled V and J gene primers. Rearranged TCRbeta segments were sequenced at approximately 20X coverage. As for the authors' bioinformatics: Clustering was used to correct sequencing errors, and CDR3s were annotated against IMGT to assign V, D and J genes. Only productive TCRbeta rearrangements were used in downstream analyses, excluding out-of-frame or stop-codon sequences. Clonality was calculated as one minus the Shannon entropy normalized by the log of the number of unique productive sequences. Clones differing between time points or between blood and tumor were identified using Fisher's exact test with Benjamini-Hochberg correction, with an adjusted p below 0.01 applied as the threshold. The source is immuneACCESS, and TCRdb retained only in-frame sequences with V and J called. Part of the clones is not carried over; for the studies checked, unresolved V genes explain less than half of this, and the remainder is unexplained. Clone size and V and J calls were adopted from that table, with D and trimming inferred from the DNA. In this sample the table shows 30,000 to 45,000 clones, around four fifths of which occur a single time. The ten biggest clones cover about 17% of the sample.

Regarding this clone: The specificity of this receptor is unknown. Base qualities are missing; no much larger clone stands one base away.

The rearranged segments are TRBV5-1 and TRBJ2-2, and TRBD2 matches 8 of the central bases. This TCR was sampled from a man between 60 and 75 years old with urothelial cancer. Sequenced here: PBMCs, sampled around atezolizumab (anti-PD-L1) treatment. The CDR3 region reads CASSVSGSVSGELFF. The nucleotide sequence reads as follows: TGCGCCAGCAGCGTGAGCGGGAGCGTATCCGGGGAGCTGTTTTTT. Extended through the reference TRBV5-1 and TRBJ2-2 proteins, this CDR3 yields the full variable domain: KAGVTQTPRYLIKTRGQQVTLSCSPISGHRSVSWYQQTPGQGLQFLFEYFSETQRNKGNFPGRFSGRQFSNSRSEMNVSTLELGDSALYLCASSVSGSVSGELFFGEGSRLTVL.